This TCR beta chain emerged from a study of Graves' ophthalmopathy and Graves' hyperthyroidism. Background on the study: The study drew peripheral blood at initial diagnosis, before any treatment.

This clonotype has at least ten counts. Its antigen is unknown. Germline V gene data show CDR1 as LNHDA and CDR2 as SQIVND (reference sequence). V was clipped by 1 base and J by 6 bases, with 16 bases between them. The CDR3 covers 15 residues. Moderately to severely active ophthalmopathy under 3 months, CAS at least 3, NOSPECS at least 4. The study's findings and limits: The majority of expanded thyroid clonotypes above 0.001 frequency also occurred in blood. For separating ophthalmopathy from stable hyperthyroidism, a 13-signature model gave 85% to 90% sensitivity and roughly 79% specificity.

From RNA, the CDR3 regions of TCR beta chains were amplified and sequenced. First-round RT-PCR relied on HTBI primers, and a second-round multiplex PCR came next. MiXCR, run by TCRdb on the multiplex PCR reads, gives a single entry per CDR3 protein. The sample lists 200,000 to 250,000 distinct CDR3 sequences; approximately 28% were seen once. The clonotype was recovered from a man aged 50 or older with Graves' ophthalmopathy. The chain carries TRBV19 and TRBJ2-7, with D possibly matching TRBD2 (6 bases). Material for sequencing was peripheral blood. The CDR3 sequence is CASSIVLAATTEQYF. CDR3 DNA sequence: TGTGCCAGTAGTATAGTACTAGCCGCCACGACCGAGCAGTACTTC.